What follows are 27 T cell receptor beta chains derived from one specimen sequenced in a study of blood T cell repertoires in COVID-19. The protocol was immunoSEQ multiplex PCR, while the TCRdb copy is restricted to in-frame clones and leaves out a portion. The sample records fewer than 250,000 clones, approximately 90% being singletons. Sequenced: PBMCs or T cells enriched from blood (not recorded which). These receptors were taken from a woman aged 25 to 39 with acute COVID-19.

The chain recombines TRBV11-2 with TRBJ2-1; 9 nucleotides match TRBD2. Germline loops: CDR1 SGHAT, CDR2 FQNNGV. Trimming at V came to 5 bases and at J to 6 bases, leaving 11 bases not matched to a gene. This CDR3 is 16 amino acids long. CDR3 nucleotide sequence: TGTGCCAGCAGCAGGATAGCGGGGGTCAATAGCAATGAGCAGTTCTTC. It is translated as CASSRIAGVNSNEQFF. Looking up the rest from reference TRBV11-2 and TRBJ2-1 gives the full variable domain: EAGVAQSPRYKIIEKRQSVAFWCNPISGHATLYWYQQILGQGPKLLIQFQNNGVVDDSQLPKDRFSAERLKGVDSTLKIQPAKLEDSAVYLCASSRIAGVNSNEQFFGPGTRLTVL.

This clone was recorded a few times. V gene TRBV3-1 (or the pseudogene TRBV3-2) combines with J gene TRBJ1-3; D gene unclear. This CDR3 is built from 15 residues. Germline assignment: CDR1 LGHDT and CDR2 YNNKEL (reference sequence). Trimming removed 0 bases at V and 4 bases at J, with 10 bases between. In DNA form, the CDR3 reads TGTGCCAGCAGCCAAGATCCCTCGTTCGGAAACACCATATATTTT. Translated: CASSQDPSFGNTIYF.

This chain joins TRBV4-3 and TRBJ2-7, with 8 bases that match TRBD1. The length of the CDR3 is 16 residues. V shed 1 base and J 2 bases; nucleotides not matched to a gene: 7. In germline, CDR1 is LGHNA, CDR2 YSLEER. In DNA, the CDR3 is TGCGCCAGCAGCCAAGGCGGAAGGACAGGGCCCTACGAGCAGTACTTC. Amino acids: CASSQGGRTGPYEQYF.

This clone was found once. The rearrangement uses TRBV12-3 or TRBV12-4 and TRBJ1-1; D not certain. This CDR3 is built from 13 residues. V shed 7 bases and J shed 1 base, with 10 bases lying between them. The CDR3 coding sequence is TGTGCCAGCACCTTATCTAGGAACACTGAAGCTTTCTTT. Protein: CASTLSRNTEAFF.

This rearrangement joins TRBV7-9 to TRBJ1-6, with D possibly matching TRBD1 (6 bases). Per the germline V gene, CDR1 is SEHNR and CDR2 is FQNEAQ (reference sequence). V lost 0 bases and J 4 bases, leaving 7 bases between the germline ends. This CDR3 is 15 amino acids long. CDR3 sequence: CASSLAQGYNSPLHF. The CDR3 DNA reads TGTGCCAGCAGCTTAGCACAGGGATATAATTCACCCCTCCACTTT.

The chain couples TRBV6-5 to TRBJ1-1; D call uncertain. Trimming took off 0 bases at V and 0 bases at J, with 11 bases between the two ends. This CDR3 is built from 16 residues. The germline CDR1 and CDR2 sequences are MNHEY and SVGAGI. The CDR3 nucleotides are TGTGCCAGCAGTTACTCGTCAGGCACCATGAACACTGAAGCTTTCTTT. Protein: CASSYSSGTMNTEAFF.

The CDR3: CASSQDEGRTEAFF. The CDR3 DNA is TGTGCCAGCAGCCAAGATGAGGGGAGGACTGAAGCTTTCTTT. The rearrangement uses TRBV3-1 (or the pseudogene TRBV3-2) and TRBJ1-1, with a tentative D call TRBD1 (5 bases). This CDR3 has 14 residues. The V end lost 0 bases, the J end lost 5 bases, and 10 bases lay between the germline ends. Per germline, CDR1 LGHDT and CDR2 YNNKEL (reference sequence).

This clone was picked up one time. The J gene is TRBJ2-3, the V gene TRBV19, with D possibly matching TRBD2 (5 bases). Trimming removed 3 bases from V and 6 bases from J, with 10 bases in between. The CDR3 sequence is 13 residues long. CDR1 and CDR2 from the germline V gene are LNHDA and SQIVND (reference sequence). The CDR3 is CASSIGSGDTQYF. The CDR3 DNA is TGTGCCAGTAGTATTGGTTCGGGGGATACGCAGTATTTT. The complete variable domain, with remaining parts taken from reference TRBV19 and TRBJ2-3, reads DGGITQSPKYLFRKEGQNVTLSCEQNLNHDAMYWYRQDPGQGLRLIYYSQIVNDFQKGDIAEGYSVSREKKESFPLTVTSAQKNPTAFYLCASSIGSGDTQYFGPGTRLTVL.

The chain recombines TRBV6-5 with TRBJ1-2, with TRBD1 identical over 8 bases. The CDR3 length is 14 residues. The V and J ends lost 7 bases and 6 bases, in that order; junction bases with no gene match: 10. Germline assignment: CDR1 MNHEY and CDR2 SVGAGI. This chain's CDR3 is CASTRTGRENGYTF. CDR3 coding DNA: TGTGCCAGCACCAGGACAGGGAGGGAGAATGGCTACACCTTC.

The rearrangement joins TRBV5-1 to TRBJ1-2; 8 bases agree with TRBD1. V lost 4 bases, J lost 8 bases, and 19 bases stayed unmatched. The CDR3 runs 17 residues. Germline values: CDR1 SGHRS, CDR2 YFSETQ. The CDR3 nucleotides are TGCGCCAGCAGCGCCCGCCTATATTTACAGGGGGGAGAGGGCTACACCTTC. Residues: CASSARLYLQGGEGYTF.

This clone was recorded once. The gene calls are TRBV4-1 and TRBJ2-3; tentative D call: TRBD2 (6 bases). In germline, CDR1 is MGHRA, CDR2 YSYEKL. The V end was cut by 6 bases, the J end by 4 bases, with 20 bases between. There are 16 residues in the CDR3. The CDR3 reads CASRLGSGPGADTQYF. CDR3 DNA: TGCGCCAGCAGACTCGGGTCTGGGCCGGGGGCAGATACGCAGTATTTT.

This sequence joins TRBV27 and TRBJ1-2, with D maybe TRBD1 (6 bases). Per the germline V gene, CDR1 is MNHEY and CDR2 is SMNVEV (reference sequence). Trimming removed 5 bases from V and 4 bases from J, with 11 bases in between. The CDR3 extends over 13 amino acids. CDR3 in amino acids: CASSLRGGYGYTF. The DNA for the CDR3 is TGTGCCAGCAGTCTCAGGGGCGGCTATGGCTACACCTTC.

CDR3 nucleotide sequence: TGCAGCGTTGAAGATGACAGGCGGAACACTGAAGCTTTCTTT. Amino acids: CSVEDDRRNTEAFF. The chain joins TRBV29-1 to TRBJ1-1, with D tentatively TRBD1 (6 bases). Germline V gene sequence: CDR1 SQVTM, CDR2 ANQGSEA. Between the trimmed V and J ends, which lost 0 bases and 1 base, there was a span of 9 bases. CDR3 length equals 14 residues. Drawing the rest from reference TRBV29-1 and TRBJ1-1, the complete variable domain is SAVISQKPSRDICQRGTSLTIQCQVDSQVTMMFWYRQQPGQSLTLIATANQGSEATYESGFVIDKFPISRPNLTFSTLTVSNMSPEDSSIYLCSVEDDRRNTEAFFGQGTRLTVV.

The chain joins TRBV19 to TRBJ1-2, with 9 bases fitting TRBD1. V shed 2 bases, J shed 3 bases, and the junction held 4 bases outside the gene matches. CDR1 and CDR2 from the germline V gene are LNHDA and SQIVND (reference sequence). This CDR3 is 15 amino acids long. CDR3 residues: CASSISDRGHYGYTF. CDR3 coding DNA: TGTGCCAGTAGTATATCGGACAGGGGTCACTATGGCTACACCTTC.

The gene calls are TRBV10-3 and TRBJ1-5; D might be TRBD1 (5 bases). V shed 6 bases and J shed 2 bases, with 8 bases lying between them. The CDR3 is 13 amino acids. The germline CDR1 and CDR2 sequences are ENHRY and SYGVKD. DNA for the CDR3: TGTGCCATCAGCAGGGAAGGCAATCAGCCCCAGCATTTT. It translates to CAISREGNQPQHF.

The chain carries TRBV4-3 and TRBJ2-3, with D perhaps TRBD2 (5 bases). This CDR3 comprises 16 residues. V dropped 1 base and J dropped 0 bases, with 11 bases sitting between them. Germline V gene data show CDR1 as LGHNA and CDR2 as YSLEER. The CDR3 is CASSQGTGVSTDTQYF. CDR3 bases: TGCGCCAGCAGCCAAGGGACCGGGGTGAGCACAGATACGCAGTATTTT.

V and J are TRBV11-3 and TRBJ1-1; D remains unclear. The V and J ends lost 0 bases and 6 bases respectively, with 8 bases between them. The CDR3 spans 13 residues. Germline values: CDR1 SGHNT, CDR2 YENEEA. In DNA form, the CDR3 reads TGTGCCAGCAGCTTAGATCAGCGGGCTGAAGCTTTCTTT. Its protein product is CASSLDQRAEAFF.

CDR3 sequence (DNA): TGTGCCATCAGTGACGGGGTAAAGACCCAGTACTTC. It codes for CAISDGVKTQYF. J is TRBJ2-5 and V is TRBV10-3; a weak D match, TRBD2 (5 bases). The germline V and J ends were trimmed by 3 bases and 6 bases, with 8 bases remaining between them. The CDR3 runs 12 residues. CDR1 and CDR2 (germline): ENHRY, SYGVKD.

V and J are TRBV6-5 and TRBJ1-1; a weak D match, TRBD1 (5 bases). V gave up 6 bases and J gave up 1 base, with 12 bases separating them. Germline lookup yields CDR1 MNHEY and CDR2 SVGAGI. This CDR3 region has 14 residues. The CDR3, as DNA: TGTGCCAGCAGCTGGGGAGGGGCGAACACTGAAGCTTTCTTT. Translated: CASSWGGANTEAFF.

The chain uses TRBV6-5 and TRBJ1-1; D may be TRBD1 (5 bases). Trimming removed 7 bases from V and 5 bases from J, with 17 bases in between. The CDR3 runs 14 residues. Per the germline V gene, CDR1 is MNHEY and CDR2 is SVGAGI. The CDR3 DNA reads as TGTGCCAGCACCCAGTTCGGGAGGGGAACTGAAGCTTTCTTT. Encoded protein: CASTQFGRGTEAFF.

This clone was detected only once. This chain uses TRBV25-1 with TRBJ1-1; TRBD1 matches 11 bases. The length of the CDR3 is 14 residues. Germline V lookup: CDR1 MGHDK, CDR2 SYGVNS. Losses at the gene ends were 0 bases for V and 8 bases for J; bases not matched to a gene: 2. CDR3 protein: CASSEYRTGGEAFF. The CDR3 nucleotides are TGTGCCAGCAGTGAATACCGGACAGGGGGCGAAGCTTTCTTT.

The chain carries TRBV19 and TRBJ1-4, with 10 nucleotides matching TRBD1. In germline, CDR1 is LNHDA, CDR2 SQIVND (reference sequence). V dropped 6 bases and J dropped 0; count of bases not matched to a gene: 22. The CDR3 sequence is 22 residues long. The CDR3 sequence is CASRETGTGAPRRFATNEKLFF. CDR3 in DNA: TGTGCCAGTAGGGAGACCGGGACAGGGGCCCCTCGGCGTTTTGCAACTAATGAAAAACTGTTTTTT.

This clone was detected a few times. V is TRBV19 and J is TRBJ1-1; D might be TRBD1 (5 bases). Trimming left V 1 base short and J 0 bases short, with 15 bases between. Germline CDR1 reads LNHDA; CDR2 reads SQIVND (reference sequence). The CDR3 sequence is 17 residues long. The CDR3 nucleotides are TGTGCCAGTAGTATAGCCCCGCGGGGGTGGATGAACACTGAAGCTTTCTTT. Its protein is CASSIAPRGWMNTEAFF.

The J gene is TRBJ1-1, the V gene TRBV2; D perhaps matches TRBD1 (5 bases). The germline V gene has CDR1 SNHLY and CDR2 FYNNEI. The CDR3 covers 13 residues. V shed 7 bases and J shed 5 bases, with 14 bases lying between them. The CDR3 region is CASITLQGTEAFF. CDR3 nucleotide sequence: TGTGCCAGCATTACTCTTCAGGGTACTGAAGCTTTCTTT.

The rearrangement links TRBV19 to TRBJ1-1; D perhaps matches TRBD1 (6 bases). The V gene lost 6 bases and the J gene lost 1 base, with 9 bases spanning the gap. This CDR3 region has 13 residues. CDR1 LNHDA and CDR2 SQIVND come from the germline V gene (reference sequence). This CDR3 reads CASSTDRNTEAFF. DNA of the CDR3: TGTGCCAGTAGCACGGACAGGAACACTGAAGCTTTCTTT.

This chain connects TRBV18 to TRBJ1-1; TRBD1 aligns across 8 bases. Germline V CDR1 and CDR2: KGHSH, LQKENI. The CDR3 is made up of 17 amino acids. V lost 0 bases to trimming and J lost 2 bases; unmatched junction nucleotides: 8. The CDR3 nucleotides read TGTGCCAGCTCACCACCTAATTCACAGGGGGGTAACACTGAAGCTTTCTTT. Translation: CASSPPNSQGGNTEAFF.

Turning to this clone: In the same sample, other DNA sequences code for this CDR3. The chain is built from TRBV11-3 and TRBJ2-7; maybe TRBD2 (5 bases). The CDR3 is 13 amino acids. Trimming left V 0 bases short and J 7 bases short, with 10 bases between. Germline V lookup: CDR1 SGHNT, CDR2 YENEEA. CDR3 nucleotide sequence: TGTGCCAGCAGCTTAGATCCCACGGGGGAGCAGTACTTC. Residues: CASSLDPTGEQYF.